This T cell receptor (beta chain) was recovered during a study of regulatory T cells in long-lasting Graves disease. The CDR3 has 16 residues. Germline V CDR1 and CDR2: SGDLS, YYNGEE. The ends lost 4 bases at V and 6 bases at J; junction bases unmatched: 14. The time point here: persistent/refractory GD, antithyroid drugs over 5 years with positive TRAb. Preparation of the TCR library used RNA extracted from PBMCs. Patients came from an endocrinology department in Xi'an, China. Arm-PCR with iRepertoire HTBI primers amplified the CDR3 regions for these TCR beta libraries. TCRdb ran MiXCR on the multiplex PCR reads and lists one entry per CDR3 protein. The table lists 650,000 to 850,000 distinct CDR3 sequences, about 32% of them singletons.

J is TRBJ2-7 and V is TRBV9; 9 bases line up with TRBD2. This specimen consisted of peripheral blood mononuclear cells (PBMCs), obtained when the disease was refractory, from a patient treated with antithyroid drugs. The clonotype comes from a female donor with Graves disease. The CDR3 sequence: CASSPSFGGTSSEQYF. The CDR3 nucleotides read TGTGCCAGCAGCCCCAGTTTTGGCGGGACTAGCAGCGAGCAGTACTTC.